These T cell receptor beta chains were read from a single sample in a study of T cells after yellow fever vaccination. MiXCR, applied by TCRdb to the 5' RACE reads, yields one record per CDR3 protein. The sample comprises hundreds of thousands of distinct CDR3 sequences, 15% to 20% of which are singletons, and roughly an eighth rests with the top ten. The sample here was PBMCs, taken 15 days after the yellow fever booster vaccination. The receptors were gathered from a young man who received the YFV17D yellow fever vaccine. CDR3s include the opening cysteine and the closing phenylalanine or tryptophan. A D gene is named only where the DNA matches it firmly. For some rows the clone size is stated as once, few or many, or as a class when expanded; others skip it.

>.|.|TRBV6-5|TRBJ2-2
CASRRTVGELFF
TGTGCCAGCAGGAGAACAGTCGGGGAGCTGTTTTTT
>.|few|TRBV5-6|TRBJ2-7
CASSLRVRHEQYF
TGTGCCAGCAGCTTGCGGGTGCGCCACGAGCAGTACTTC
>TRBD1|few|TRBV6-6|TRBJ1-4
CASSYPNRQGTF
TGTGCCAGCAGTTACCCCAACAGACAGGGTACTTTT
>.|.|TRBV6-1|TRBJ2-2
CASSGLDRNTGELFF
TGTGCCAGCAGTGGATTAGACAGGAACACCGGGGAGCTGTTTTTT
>TRBD2|.|TRBV10-1|TRBJ2-7
CASYPLAGPSSFGEQYF
TGCGCCAGCTACCCACTAGCGGGACCTTCGAGCTTCGGCGAGCAGTACTTC
>TRBD2|.|TRBV20-1|TRBJ2-7
CSARFPGLASYEQYF
TGCAGTGCTAGGTTCCCCGGACTAGCGTCCTACGAGCAGTACTTC
>.|.|TRBV27|TRBJ1-1
CASRSLGNTEAFF
TGTGCCAGTCGATCACTAGGAAACACTGAAGCTTTCTTT
>.|few|TRBV5-4|TRBJ2-1
CASIPEPSYNEQFF
TGTGCCAGCATTCCCGAGCCTTCCTACAATGAGCAGTTCTTC
>TRBD1|.|TRBV29-1|TRBJ2-7
CSVVGQESYEQYF
TGCAGCGTTGTGGGACAGGAATCCTACGAGCAGTACTTC
>TRBD1|.|TRBV9|TRBJ2-5
CASSVDRGQETQYF
TGTGCCAGCAGCGTTGACAGGGGCCAAGAGACCCAGTACTTC
>TRBD1|many|TRBV18|TRBJ2-7
CASSTGTGYEQYF
TGTGCCAGCTCAACCGGGACAGGCTACGAGCAGTACTTC
>.|many|TRBV5-1|TRBJ2-4
CASSLDSGGPDIQYF
TGCGCCAGCAGCTTGGACTCAGGCGGTCCGGACATTCAGTACTTC
>TRBD2|.|TRBV18|TRBJ2-1
CASSPARLAGVYNEQFF
TGTGCCAGCTCACCGGCGAGACTAGCGGGTGTGTACAATGAGCAGTTCTTC
>.|.|TRBV20-1|TRBJ2-7
CSARDPPSEQYF
TGCAGTGCTAGGGACCCCCCAAGCGAGCAGTACTTC
>.|.|TRBV6-2/TRBV6-3|TRBJ2-7
CASSYGTYEQYF
TGTGCCAGCAGTTACGGTACCTACGAGCAGTACTTC
>TRBD2|few|TRBV11-2|TRBJ2-5
CASSSGTSRSDFETQYF
TGTGCCAGCAGCTCCGGGACTAGCCGGAGTGACTTTGAGACCCAGTACTTC
>.|few|TRBV4-3|TRBJ2-1
CASSPGGSVDEQFF
TGCGCCAGCAGCCCCGGGGGTTCCGTGGATGAGCAGTTCTTC
>.|.|TRBV5-1|TRBJ2-2
CASSLVAVRNTGELFF
TGCGCCAGCAGCTTGGTGGCGGTACGGAACACCGGGGAGCTGTTTTTT
>.|.|TRBV5-4|TRBJ2-1
CASSRTWDNEQFF
TGTGCCAGCAGCCGTACGTGGGACAATGAGCAGTTCTTC
>.|.|TRBV29-1|TRBJ2-5
CSAGRRETQYF
TGCAGCGCAGGGAGGCGAGAGACCCAGTACTTC
>.|.|TRBV7-2|TRBJ2-1
CASSFSAEEQFF
TGTGCCAGCAGCTTCTCGGCGGAAGAGCAGTTCTTC
>.|.|TRBV12-3/TRBV12-4|TRBJ1-1
CASSIYQDRNTEAFF
TGTGCCAGCAGCATCTACCAGGACAGGAACACTGAAGCTTTCTTT
>.|.|TRBV5-1|TRBJ2-1
CASSLVGGDGSEQFF
TGCGCCAGCAGCTTGGTTGGGGGAGACGGGAGTGAGCAGTTCTTC
>.|.|TRBV20-1|TRBJ2-1
CSAIRGPSYNEQFF
TGCAGTGCTATTCGGGGACCAAGCTACAATGAGCAGTTCTTC
>.|few|TRBV6-5|TRBJ2-4
CASSYQDIQYF
TGTGCCAGCAGTTACCAGGACATTCAGTACTTC
>TRBD2|.|TRBV6-4|TRBJ2-7
CASRPYVGYKKSGRSHEQYF
TGTGCCAGCAGGCCTTATGTGGGGTATAAAAAAAGCGGGAGGTCCCACGAGCAGTACTTC
>.|few|TRBV3-1|TRBJ2-6
CASSPTPRSGANVLTF
TGTGCCAGCAGCCCCACTCCCCGCTCTGGGGCCAACGTCCTGACTTTC
>TRBD2|.|TRBV7-8|TRBJ2-1
CASSKSSGRANEQFF
TGTGCCAGCAGCAAAAGTAGCGGGAGAGCCAATGAGCAGTTCTTC
>TRBD2|.|TRBV28|TRBJ2-7
CASRTPGGAHEQYF
TGTGCCAGCAGGACCCCGGGGGGGGCCCACGAGCAGTACTTC
>.|few|TRBV6-5|TRBJ2-2
CASSYSGFRNTGELFF
TGTGCCAGCAGTTACTCGGGCTTTAGGAACACCGGGGAGCTGTTTTTT
>TRBD2|.|TRBV6-2/TRBV6-3|TRBJ2-3
CASSYPAAGKGSSGSADTQYF
TGTGCCAGCAGTTACCCCGCGGCAGGGAAGGGATCTAGCGGGAGCGCCGACACGCAGTATTTT
>TRBD2|many|TRBV5-1|TRBJ2-1
CASSKGLAGYNEQFF
TGCGCCAGCAGCAAGGGACTAGCGGGGTACAATGAGCAGTTCTTC
>.|.|TRBV28|TRBJ2-7
CASRVQDSYEQYF
TGTGCAAGCAGGGTGCAGGACTCCTACGAGCAGTACTTC
>.|.|TRBV6-1|TRBJ2-3
CASFYTGRTDTQYF
TGTGCCAGCTTCTATACGGGACGCACAGATACGCAGTATTTT
>.|.|TRBV6-2/TRBV6-3|TRBJ1-5
CASSYTAVSNQPQHF
TGTGCCAGCAGCTACACGGCGGTTAGCAATCAGCCCCAGCATTTT
>.|.|TRBV20-1|TRBJ2-3
CSARSPAGGNYDTQYF
TGCAGTGCTAGATCACCCGCTGGCGGGAATTACGATACGCAGTATTTT
>.|.|TRBV5-4|TRBJ2-3
CASSHPGRPDTQYF
TGTGCCAGCAGCCACCCAGGTCGTCCAGATACGCAGTATTTT
>.|.|TRBV29-1|TRBJ2-2
CSVEVPGELFF
TGCAGCGTTGAAGTCCCCGGGGAGCTGTTTTTT
>.|.|TRBV5-1|TRBJ2-7
CASSSLNSDEQYF
TGCGCCAGCAGTTCGCTGAATAGTGACGAGCAGTACTTC
>.|few|TRBV19|TRBJ2-5
CASSMGVGTQYF
TGTGCCAGTAGTATGGGGGTCGGGACCCAGTACTTC
>TRBD1|.|TRBV5-5|TRBJ2-5
CASSTGTGRETQYF
TGTGCCAGCAGCACCGGGACAGGCAGAGAGACCCAGTACTTC
>.|few|TRBV27|TRBJ2-7
CASGRNRYEQYF
TGTGCCAGCGGACGGAACCGATACGAGCAGTACTTC
>.|.|TRBV7-8|TRBJ2-1
CASSLMWREKVHEQFF
TGTGCCAGCAGCTTAATGTGGCGGGAAAAGGTGCATGAGCAGTTCTTC
>.|.|TRBV6-5|TRBJ2-5
CASSPSTGPNGGQYF
TGTGCCAGCAGTCCCTCGACAGGCCCCAATGGGGGCCAGTACTTC
>.|.|TRBV29-1|TRBJ2-7
CSVEANGEQYF
TGCAGCGTTGAAGCCAACGGCGAGCAGTACTTC
>TRBD2|.|TRBV11-3|TRBJ2-3
CASSWGREGQDADTQYF
TGTGCCAGCAGCTGGGGCCGGGAGGGCCAGGATGCAGATACGCAGTATTTT
>.|few|TRBV3-1|TRBJ2-5
CASSQDPVIQETQYF
TGTGCCAGCAGCCAAGATCCAGTGATCCAAGAGACCCAGTACTTC
>.|few|TRBV20-1|TRBJ2-7
CSASLGFRYEQYF
TGCAGTGCTAGTCTAGGGTTTAGGTACGAGCAGTACTTC
>.|many|TRBV6-2/TRBV6-3|TRBJ2-1
CASSYRPVGSSSYNEQFF
TGTGCCAGCAGTTACCGTCCTGTCGGGTCGAGCTCCTACAATGAGCAGTTCTTC
>.|.|TRBV6-2/TRBV6-3|TRBJ2-2
CAAGGTNTGELFF
TGTGCCGCCGGCGGGACGAACACCGGGGAGCTGTTTTTT
>.|few|TRBV4-2|TRBJ1-4
CASSQPGTVEKLFF
TGTGCCAGCAGCCAACCCGGGACTGTTGAAAAACTGTTTTTT
>TRBD2|few|TRBV24-1|TRBJ2-3
CATSRLAGESTDTQYF
TGTGCCACCAGCCGACTAGCGGGAGAATCCACAGATACGCAGTATTTT
>.|few|TRBV7-2|TRBJ2-3
CASRPPGPTTAVAQYF
TGTGCCAGCAGACCCCCGGGACCGACGACGGCAGTGGCGCAGTATTTT
>TRBD1|.|TRBV7-6|TRBJ2-5
CASSSGQGVDETQYF
TGTGCCAGCAGCTCTGGACAGGGGGTTGATGAGACCCAGTACTTC
>TRBD2|.|TRBV7-9|TRBJ2-3
CASSREGPDTQYF
TGTGCCAGCAGCCGGGAGGGGCCAGATACGCAGTATTTT
>TRBD2|many|TRBV20-1|TRBJ2-3
CSARPGRTSEINTQYF
TGCAGTGCTAGACCCGGACGGACTAGCGAAATAAATACGCAGTATTTT
>.|.|TRBV11-3|TRBJ2-2
CASSPTGTSTGELFF
TGTGCCAGCAGCCCCACCGGGACGTCGACCGGGGAGCTGTTTTTT
>.|.|TRBV20-1|TRBJ2-5
CSATFRWAPQETQYF
TGCAGTGCCACATTTAGGTGGGCCCCCCAAGAGACCCAGTACTTC
>.|.|TRBV12-3/TRBV12-4|TRBJ1-2
CASSLSGSGYTF
TGTGCCAGCAGTTTGTCGGGCTCTGGCTACACCTTC